This entry concerns a single T cell receptor beta chain. The target antigen is unknown. TCR alpha and TCR beta cDNA libraries with sample barcodes and UMIs came from 5'RACE using constant-segment primers. MiXCR, applied by TCRdb to the 5' RACE reads, yields one record per CDR3 protein. The sample contains some 290,000 distinct CDR3 sequences, around 15% of which appear only once. V shed 0 bases and J shed 3 bases, with 12 bases lying between them. CDR1 is DFQATT, CDR2 SNEGSKA, per germline (reference sequence). The CDR3 loop spans 15 amino acids. The data belong to a study of T-cell memory formation after mild COVID-19. Study outcomes and limitations: While clones contracting from day 15 to 85 were balanced between CD4 and CD8, later expanders leaned CD4+. Memory sampled before infection contained some responding clones, suggesting cross-reactive memory joined.

This TCR derives from a man aged 18 to 30 who had mild COVID-19 (a few samples of this study predate the infection). Cell type and time point are not known. Specimen: PBMCs or a T cell subset sorted from them (not recorded which). The chain links TRBV20-1 to TRBJ1-3; D ambiguous. The chain's CDR3 is CSARDIQSFGNTIYF. The CDR3 nucleotides read TGCAGTGCTAGAGATATCCAGAGTTTTGGAAACACCATATATTTT.